A selection of T cell receptor beta chains follows, all from one sample in a study of T cell repertoires in cytomegalovirus infection. In TCRdb, the reads were re-called with MiXCR into one record per CDR3 protein. The table has 680,000 or so distinct CDR3 sequences, about 40% seen once. The specimen was PBMCs. These receptors all stem from a human donor in good health (CMV status not recorded). Some clones in this sample may be carry-over from other donors' samples. Each CDR3 is given with its conserved first and last residue. D genes are given only for firm matches. Size tells how often a clone was seen (once, few, many) or the class of an expanded clone, and some rows leave it out.

TRBD2,TRBV20-1,.,TRBJ2-5,TGCAGTGCTAGACCCAGCGGGATACAAGAGACCCAGTACTTC,CSARPSGIQETQYF
.,TRBV12-3/TRBV12-4,once,TRBJ1-5,TGTGCCAGCAGGCTCACAGGTAGCAATCAGTCCCAGCATTTT,CASRLTGSNQSQHF
TRBD1,TRBV28,.,TRBJ2-7,TGTGCCAGCAGTTTAACAAAGGGACAGGGGGCTGGTGAGCAGTACTTC,CASSLTKGQGAGEQYF
.,TRBV7-2,few,TRBJ2-2,TGTGCCAGCAGCTTATGGTCGGGAGTGTCGAACGGGGAGCTGTTTTTT,CASSLWSGVSNGELFF
.,TRBV28,.,TRBJ2-5,TGTGCCAGCAGTTTTTGGACGGCGGGAACGGAGACCCAGTACTTC,CASSFWTAGTETQYF
TRBD1,TRBV3-1,.,TRBJ1-1,TGTGCCAGCAGCCCAACGACGAACAGGGGGGCTGAAGCTTTCTTT,CASSPTTNRGAEAFF
.,TRBV7-2,.,TRBJ2-3,TGTGCCAGCAGCCCCGCCCTACTGAGCACAGATGCGCAGTATTTT,CASSPALLSTDAQYF
TRBD2,TRBV7-6,.,TRBJ2-1,TGTGCCAGCAGCTTAGCGGTGGCTAGCGGGGGGCACAATGAGCAGTTCTTC,CASSLAVASGGHNEQFF
.,TRBV20-1,few,TRBJ1-5,TGCAGTGCACAACAAAGCTGGCAGGTTAGCAATCAGCCCCAGCATTTT,CSAQQSWQVSNQPQHF
.,TRBV7-6,.,TRBJ1-1,TGTGCCAGCAGCTTAGGGACGGGGATGAACACTGAAGCTTGCTTT,CASSLGTGMNTEACF
.,TRBV6-6,few,TRBJ1-1,TGTGCCAGCAGTCCCAGACACCTGAACACTGAAGCTTTCTTT,CASSPRHLNTEAFF
.,TRBV11-1,.,TRBJ2-1,TGTGCCAGCAGCTCCGGAGGGGCCTTTTTCGGTGAGCAGTTCTTC,CASSSGGAFFGEQFF
TRBD1,TRBV12-3/TRBV12-4,.,TRBJ1-2,TGTGCCAGCAGTGACGGACAGGGTCTGCTCTATGGCTACACCTTC,CASSDGQGLLYGYTF
TRBD2,TRBV7-2,many,TRBJ2-7,TGTGCCAGCAGCCCGGAGCCTAGCGGGGTCGGCGAGCAGTACTTC,CASSPEPSGVGEQYF
TRBD2,TRBV28,.,TRBJ2-7,TGTGCCAGCAGTTATTTTTTCTCGGTCACTAGCGGGAGAGGAGAGCAGTACTTC,CASSYFFSVTSGRGEQYF
.,TRBV19,.,TRBJ1-5,TGTGCCAGTAGTATCCGGGGTCAGCCCCAGCATTTT,CASSIRGQPQHF
.,TRBV13,once,TRBJ1-5,TGTGCCAGCAGCTTAGGGCGGGGGTCGGGTCAGCCCCAGCATTTT,CASSLGRGSGQPQHF
TRBD2,TRBV10-3,.,TRBJ2-3,TGTGCCATCAAAAGGGCGGGAGGGCCAGAAGATACGCAGTATTTT,CAIKRAGGPEDTQYF
TRBD1,TRBV28,.,TRBJ2-1,TGTGCCAGCAGTCCAGGGGACAGGGGGAATGGCTTGGGGCAGTTCTTC,CASSPGDRGNGLGQFF
.,TRBV6-8,.,TRBJ2-7,TGTGCCAGCAGTTACTCCAAGGGGTGGGAGCAGTACTTC,CASSYSKGWEQYF
TRBD2,TRBV7-2,.,TRBJ2-2,TGTGCCAGCAGCTTAGGGTCTAGCGGGAGGGGGACCGGGGAGCTGTTTTTT,CASSLGSSGRGTGELFF
TRBD2,TRBV7-2,.,TRBJ2-1,TGTGCCAGCAGCCTGTCTAGCGGGGTATACAATGAGCAGTTCTTC,CASSLSSGVYNEQFF
.,TRBV7-6,.,TRBJ1-2,TGTGCCAGCAGCTTAGCGCTGGGGTATGGCTACACCTTC,CASSLALGYGYTF
.,TRBV12-3/TRBV12-4,few,TRBJ1-1,TGTGCCAGCAGCGTGACTACTAACACTGAAGCTTTCTTT,CASSVTTNTEAFF
TRBD1,TRBV7-6,many,TRBJ2-2,TGTGCCAGCAGCTCGACAGGGTCGTCGGTCGGGGAGCTGTTTTTT,CASSSTGSSVGELFF
.,TRBV19,.,TRBJ2-2,TGTGCCAGCGGAAGAGCGGCCTACACCGGGGAGATGTTTTTT,CASGRAAYTGEMFF
.,TRBV6-1,few,TRBJ2-5,TGTGCCAGCAGTGAAAGGGGTCGCGGGGAGACCCAGTACTTC,CASSERGRGETQYF
.,TRBV20-1,few,TRBJ1-5,TGCAGTGCTAGGGTGGGGAATAGCAATCAGCCCCAGCATTTT,CSARVGNSNQPQHF
TRBD2,TRBV4-2,.,TRBJ2-1,TGTGCCAGCAGCCAAAGACGGACTAGCGGGGGAAATGAGCAGTTCTTC,CASSQRRTSGGNEQFF
.,TRBV6-2/TRBV6-3,.,TRBJ2-1,TGTGCCAGCAGTTACTGGGGGAGCTCCTACAATGAGCAGTTATTC,CASSYWGSSYNEQLF
TRBD2,TRBV12-3/TRBV12-4,.,TRBJ2-2,TGTGCCAGCAGTTGGGGGGGTAAAGCGTACACCGGGGAGCTGTTTTTT,CASSWGGKAYTGELFF
TRBD1,TRBV7-2,many,TRBJ2-7,TGTGCCAGCAGCTTAAGCACAGGGGAAGGCTACGAGCAGTACTTC,CASSLSTGEGYEQYF
.,TRBV10-3,many,TRBJ2-3,TGTGCTATCGGGTGGCCAGATTCCTTTAGCACAGATACGCAGTATTTT,CAIGWPDSFSTDTQYF
.,TRBV11-3,.,TRBJ2-3,TGTGCCAGCAGCTTCGGGACTTACGCAGATACGCAGTATTTT,CASSFGTYADTQYF
.,TRBV2,.,TRBJ1-1,TGTGCCAGCAGTGAAGTTCAGGGCAATACTGAAGCTTTCTTT,CASSEVQGNTEAFF
TRBD1,TRBV6-1,few,TRBJ1-1,TGTGCCAGCAGTTCGATTGGGACAGTTTTGAACACTGAAGCTTTCTTT,CASSSIGTVLNTEAFF
TRBD2,TRBV29-1,.,TRBJ2-3,TGCAGCGTTGAGGCTAGCGGGAGGGCTGCGGATACGCAGTATTTT,CSVEASGRAADTQYF